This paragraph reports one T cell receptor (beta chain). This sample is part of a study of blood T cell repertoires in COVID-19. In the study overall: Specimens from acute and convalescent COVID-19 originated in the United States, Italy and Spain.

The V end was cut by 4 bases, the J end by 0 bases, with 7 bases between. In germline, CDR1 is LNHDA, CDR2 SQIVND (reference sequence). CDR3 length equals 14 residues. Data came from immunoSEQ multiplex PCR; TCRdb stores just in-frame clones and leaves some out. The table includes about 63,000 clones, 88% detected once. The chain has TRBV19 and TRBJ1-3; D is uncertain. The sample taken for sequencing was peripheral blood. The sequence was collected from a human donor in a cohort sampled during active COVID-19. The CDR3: CASSTGNSGNTIYF. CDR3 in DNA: TGTGCCAGTAGTACAGGAAACTCTGGAAACACCATATATTTT.